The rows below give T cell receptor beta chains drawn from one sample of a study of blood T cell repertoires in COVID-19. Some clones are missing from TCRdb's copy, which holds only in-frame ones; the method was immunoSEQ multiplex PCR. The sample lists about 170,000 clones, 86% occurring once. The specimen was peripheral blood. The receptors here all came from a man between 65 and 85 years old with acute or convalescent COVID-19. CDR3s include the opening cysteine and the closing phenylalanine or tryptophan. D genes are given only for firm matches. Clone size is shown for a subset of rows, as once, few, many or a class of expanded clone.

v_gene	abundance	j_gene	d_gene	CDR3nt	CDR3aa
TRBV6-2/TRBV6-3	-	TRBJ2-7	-	TGTGCCAGCAGTTATCCCGCCGGCAGGGGGGACGACGAGCAGTACTTC	CASSYPAGRGDDEQYF
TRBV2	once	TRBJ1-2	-	TGTGCCATTAGACAAGACAGAAACTATGGCTACACCTTC	CAIRQDRNYGYTF
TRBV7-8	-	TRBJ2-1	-	TGTGCCAGCAGCTCGAAGGTGGCAGGGGGGATCAATGAGCAGTTCTTC	CASSSKVAGGINEQFF
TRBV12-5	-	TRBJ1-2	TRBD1	TGTGCTAGTGGTTTGGGGACAGGATATGGCTACACCTTC	CASGLGTGYGYTF
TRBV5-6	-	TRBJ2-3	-	TGTGCCAGCAGCGCCCGACTAGTAGTTTCGGTAGATACGCAGTATTTT	CASSARLVVSVDTQYF
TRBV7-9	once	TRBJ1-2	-	TGTGCCGGCACGGGACTCTATGGCTACACCTTC	CAGTGLYGYTF
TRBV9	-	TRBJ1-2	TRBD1	TGTGCCAGCAGCGCTCGACAGGGAGGCTACACCTTC	CASSARQGGYTF
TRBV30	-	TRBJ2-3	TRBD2	TGTGCCTGGACTAGCGGGACCACAGATACGCAGTATTTT	CAWTSGTTDTQYF
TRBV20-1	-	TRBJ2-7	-	TGCAGTGCTAGTAGGCCAGGGGAACACGAGCAGTACTTC	CSASRPGEHEQYF
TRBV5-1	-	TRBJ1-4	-	TGCGCCAGCAGCTCTACAGGGCCCGCTAATGAAAAACTGTTTTTT	CASSSTGPANEKLFF
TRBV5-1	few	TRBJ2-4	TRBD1	TGCGCCAGCAGCTTGGGGACAGGGCGTACCAAAAACATTCAGTACTTC	CASSLGTGRTKNIQYF
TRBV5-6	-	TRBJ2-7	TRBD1	TGTGCCAGCAGCTTGGCCACAGGGGGCTTCTCCTACGAGCAGTACTTC	CASSLATGGFSYEQYF
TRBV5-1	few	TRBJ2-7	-	TGCGCCAGCAGCTTGAACTACGGCGAGCAGTACTTC	CASSLNYGEQYF
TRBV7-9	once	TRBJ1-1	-	TGTGCCAGCAGCTTACGGTCGGGAGGCACTGAAGCTTTCTTT	CASSLRSGGTEAFF
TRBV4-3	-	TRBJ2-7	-	TGCGCCAGCAGCCAAGAAGCATCTCAATGGGCAGGCGACGCCTACGAGCAGTACTTC	CASSQEASQWAGDAYEQYF
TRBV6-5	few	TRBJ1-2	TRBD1	TGTGCCAGCAGTCGACAGGGGAACTATGGCTACACCTTC	CASSRQGNYGYTF
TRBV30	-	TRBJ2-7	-	TGTGCCTGGAGTATCACAGCCTACGAGCAGTACTTC	CAWSITAYEQYF
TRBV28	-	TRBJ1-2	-	TGTGCCAGCAGTTTTCGAGGAGGGGCTAGGGATGGCTACACCTTC	CASSFRGGARDGYTF